One sample yielded the 17 T cell receptor beta chains listed below, sequenced in a study of CD8 T cells in ankylosing spondylitis. TCRdb passed the 5' RACE reads through MiXCR, listing each CDR3 protein once. The data show 150,000 to 200,000 distinct CDR3 sequences, 15% to 20% seen once. The sequenced material came from blood, either unsorted or a sorted T cell fraction (not recorded which). Receptors were obtained from a male donor with ankylosing spondylitis or in good health (not recorded which).

There are many counts of this clonotype. The V and J genes are TRBV7-9 and TRBJ2-1, with unresolved D. Trimming removed 5 bases from V and 3 bases from J, with 8 bases in between. Germline V gene data show CDR1 as SEHNR and CDR2 as FQNEAQ (reference sequence). The CDR3 has 13 amino acids. The DNA for the CDR3 is TGTGCCAGCAGCCAGGTTAGCTACAATGAGCAGTTCTTC. This encodes CASSQVSYNEQFF.

This clonotype was observed at least ten times. The V call is TRBV29-1, the J call TRBJ1-1, with D tentatively TRBD1 (6 bases). The ends were cut back, 1 base at V and 4 bases at J, with 10 bases in the middle. Per the germline V gene, CDR1 is SQVTM and CDR2 is ANQGSEA. This CDR3 spans 13 amino acids. CDR3: CSVEAPQGTEAFF. The DNA for the CDR3 is TGCAGCGTTGAAGCGCCACAGGGCACTGAAGCTTTCTTT.

This clonotype appeared many times. This sequence joins TRBV29-1 and TRBJ2-1; 9 positions agree with TRBD1. Germline loops: CDR1 SQVTM, CDR2 ANQGSEA. The CDR3 is 13 residues long. The DNA for the CDR3 is TGCAGGATAAGCGGGACAGGGTACAATGAGCAGTTCTTC. Translated: CRISGTGYNEQFF.

The sample holds a few counts of this clonotype. This chain uses TRBV10-3 with TRBJ1-1; possibly TRBD1 for D (5 bases). With 7 bases removed from V and 4 bases from J, the gap between germline ends came to 13 bases. This CDR3 region has 13 residues. Germline V CDR1 and CDR2: ENHRY, SYGVKD. CDR3: CAIIGHGTTEAFF. The CDR3 nucleotides read TGTGCCATCATCGGACACGGCACCACTGAAGCTTTCTTT.

This clonotype was seen many times. The CDR3 loop reads CASSPLAGIGETQYF. The CDR3 DNA reads as TGTGCCAGCTCACCCCTAGCGGGAATAGGGGAGACCCAGTACTTC. The chain has TRBV18 and TRBJ2-5; TRBD2 matches at 9 bases. Germline CDR1 reads KGHSH; CDR2 reads LQKENI. V shed 3 bases, J shed 5 bases, and the junction held 7 bases outside the gene matches. The CDR3 loop spans 15 amino acids. The variable domain in full, completed from reference TRBV18 and TRBJ2-5, reads NAGVMQNPRHLVRRRGQEARLRCSPMKGHSHVYWYRQLPEEGLKFMVYLQKENIIDESGMPKERFSAEFPKEGPSILRIQQVVRGDSAAYFCASSPLAGIGETQYFGPGTRLLVL.

The chain is built from TRBV7-2 and TRBJ2-2; 9 bases are shared with TRBD1. The CDR3 has 14 residues. In germline, CDR1 is SGHTA, CDR2 FQGNSA. J gave up 6 bases and V 4 bases, and 3 bases lay outside the gene matches. CDR3 nucleotide sequence: TGTGCCAGCAGCTCCCGACAGGGGGCCGGGGAGCTGTTTTTT. Its translation is CASSSRQGAGELFF.

The chain links TRBV7-3 to TRBJ2-2, with 7 bases matching TRBD2. The V segment lost 1 base and the J segment 5 bases; nucleotides outside the gene matches: 4. The CDR3 consists of 15 residues. CDR1 is SGHTA and CDR2 is FQGTGA in the germline V gene. The CDR3 coding sequence is TGTGCCAGCAGCTTAAAGCAGGGAGGGACCGGGGAGCTGTTTTTT. It codes for CASSLKQGGTGELFF.

The V gene is TRBV7-8, the J gene TRBJ2-1; possibly TRBD1 or TRBD2 for D (6 bases each). CDR3 length equals 15 residues. CDR1 and CDR2 (germline): SGHVS, FQNEAQ. V lost 5 bases, J lost 6 bases, and 17 bases lay in between. This chain's CDR3 is CASSPRGAAGNEQFF. For the CDR3, the DNA is TGTGCCAGCAGCCCAAGGGGGGCAGCGGGCAATGAGCAGTTCTTC.

Regarding this clonotype: Compared with germline, one end of the junction differs, possibly owing to a read error. J is TRBJ2-4 and V is TRBV5-1; D not certain. Germline V CDR1 and CDR2: SGHRS, YFSETQ. This CDR3 region has 12 residues. The CDR3 DNA reads as TGTGCCAGCAGCCCAGACCTAAACATTCAGTACTTC. This translates into CASSPDLNIQYF.

This clonotype has only a few counts. This chain uses TRBV5-6 with TRBJ1-2; TRBD1 is a possible D gene (5 bases). Per germline, CDR1 SGHDT and CDR2 YYEEEE. The CDR3 consists of 15 residues. The V end was cut by 4 bases, the J end by 2 bases, with 15 bases between. This chain's CDR3 is CASSPGLLENYGYTF. The CDR3 DNA reads as TGTGCCAGCAGCCCAGGGTTGCTGGAAAACTATGGCTACACCTTC.

This clonotype showed up many times. This rearrangement joins TRBV20-1 to TRBJ1-1; 8 bases align to TRBD1. Germline V gene lookup returns CDR1 DFQATT and CDR2 SNEGSKA (reference sequence). J gave up 1 base and V 2 bases, and 12 bases lay outside the gene matches. The CDR3 loop spans 17 amino acids. For the CDR3, the DNA is TGCAGTGCTAGAAGGGCAGGGGGCGCGGGTAGGAACACTGAAGCTTTCTTT. It encodes CSARRAGGAGRNTEAFF.

The DNA for the CDR3 is TGTGCCAGCAGCTCGCACAGGGGATTAGTCCGCTACGAGCAGTACTTC. This codes for CASSSHRGLVRYEQYF. The genes are TRBV7-9 and TRBJ2-7, with 7 bases aligning to TRBD1. The CDR3 consists of 16 residues. V was clipped by 4 bases and J by 3 bases; unmatched bases: 12. In germline, CDR1 is SEHNR, CDR2 FQNEAQ (reference sequence).

This chain connects TRBV20-1 to TRBJ2-2, with 9 positions matching TRBD1. The V gene's germline CDR1 is DFQATT and CDR2 SNEGSKA (reference sequence). V was clipped by 5 bases and J by 6 bases; unmatched bases: 7. The CDR3 runs to 14 residues. The chain's CDR3 is CSAPRDRVSGELFF. As DNA, the CDR3 is TGCAGTGCTCCGAGGGACAGGGTATCCGGGGAGCTGTTTTTT.

This clonotype was seen many times. V usage is TRBV20-1 and J usage is TRBJ2-2; 8 positions match TRBD2. Germline trimming cut 3 bases from V and 1 base from J; bases unmatched to any gene: 4. The CDR3 extends over 15 amino acids. Germline CDR1 is DFQATT and CDR2 is SNEGSKA (reference sequence). The DNA for the CDR3 is TGCAGTGCTAGTTCTGCGGGAGGGAACACCGGGGAGCTGTTTTTT. As protein: CSASSAGGNTGELFF.

This clonotype was recorded at least ten times. This chain joins TRBV5-6 and TRBJ2-7; 10 bases match TRBD2. There are 15 residues in the CDR3. From germline, CDR1 is SGHDT and CDR2 YYEEEE. With 1 base clipped from V and 4 bases from J, the junction kept 5 bases outside the gene matches. The CDR3 DNA reads as TGTGCCAGCAGCTTGCGGTGGACTAGCGGATACGAGCAGTACTTC. Its protein product is CASSLRWTSGYEQYF.

The chain has TRBV11-1 and TRBJ1-1; possible D gene TRBD1, 5 bases. Trimming pared 7 bases from V and 6 bases from J, leaving 33 bases between. The CDR3 loop spans 19 amino acids. Germline CDR1 and CDR2: SGHAT and FQDESV (reference sequence). CDR3 bases: TGTGCCAGCACCCTAGCCCGGGGACGGGTCACGGGCTTCGGTGCTGAAGCTTTCTTT. Amino acid sequence: CASTLARGRVTGFGAEAFF.

This clonotype was recorded at least ten times. One junction end does not reproduce the germline sequence, and a read error may be involved. The chain carries TRBV7-9 and TRBJ2-3; D remains unclear. Germline V gene lookup returns CDR1 SEHNR and CDR2 FQNEAQ (reference sequence). The CDR3 sequence is 12 residues long. CDR3 nucleotides: TGCGCCAGCAGCTTGGTACCAGATACGCAGTATTTT. The encoded protein is CASSLVPDTQYF.